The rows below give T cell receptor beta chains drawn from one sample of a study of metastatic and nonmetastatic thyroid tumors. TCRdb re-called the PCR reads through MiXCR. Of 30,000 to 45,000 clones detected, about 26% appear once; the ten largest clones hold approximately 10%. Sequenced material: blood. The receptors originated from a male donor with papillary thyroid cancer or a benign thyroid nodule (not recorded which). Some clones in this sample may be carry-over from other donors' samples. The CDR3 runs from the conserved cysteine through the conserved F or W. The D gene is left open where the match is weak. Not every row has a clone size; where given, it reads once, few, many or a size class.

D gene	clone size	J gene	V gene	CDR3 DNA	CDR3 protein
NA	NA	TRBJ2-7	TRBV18	TGTGCCAGCTCACCCCCAGCGTGTGGCGAACTCTACGAGCAGTACTTC	CASSPPACGELYEQYF
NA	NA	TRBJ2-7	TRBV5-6	TGTGCCAGCATCTTGTTTGGGTCCTACGAGCAGTACTTC	CASILFGSYEQYF
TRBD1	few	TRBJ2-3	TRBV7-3	TGTGCCAGCAGCAAACAGGGGGCGCTTGATACGCAGTATTTT	CASSKQGALDTQYF
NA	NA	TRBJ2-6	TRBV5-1	TGCGCCAGCAGCTTGGGGGGGCAAGGTGGGGCCAACGTCCTGACTTTC	CASSLGGQGGANVLTF
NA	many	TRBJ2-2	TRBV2	TGTGCCAGCCATAGAGACTCCGTAAACACCGGGGAGCTGTTTTTT	CASHRDSVNTGELFF
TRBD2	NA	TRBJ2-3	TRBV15	TGTGCCACCAGCAGAAGGGCTAGCGGGAGGGATACGCAGTATTTT	CATSRRASGRDTQYF
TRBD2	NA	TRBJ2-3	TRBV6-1	TGTGCCAGCAGTTGGCGGGGGACCACAGATACGCAGTATTTT	CASSWRGTTDTQYF
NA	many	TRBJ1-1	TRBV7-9	TGTGCCAGCAGCCACAGGACAGACATGAACACTGAAGCTTTCTTT	CASSHRTDMNTEAFF
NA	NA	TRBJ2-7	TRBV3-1	TGTGCCAGCAGCCGGATGACAGGCCCTTCCTACGAGCAGTACTTC	CASSRMTGPSYEQYF
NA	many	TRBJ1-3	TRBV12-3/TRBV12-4	TGTGCCAGCAGTTTAGCGCGTTCTGGAAACACCATATATTTT	CASSLARSGNTIYF
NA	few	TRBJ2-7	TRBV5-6	TGTGCCAGCAGCTGGACCGGGACACGGGATAACTACGAGCAGTACTTC	CASSWTGTRDNYEQYF
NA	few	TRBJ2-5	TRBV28	TGTGCCAGCAGTCTTCGCGGGGATACCCAGTACTTT	CASSLRGDTQYF
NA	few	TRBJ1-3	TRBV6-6	TGTGCCAGCAGTTACCTGCTTACTGGAAACACCATATATTTT	CASSYLLTGNTIYF
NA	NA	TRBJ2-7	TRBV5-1	TGCGCCAGCAGCCCTTCACTTTACGAGCAGTACTTC	CASSPSLYEQYF
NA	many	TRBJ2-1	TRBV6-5	TGTGCCAGCAGTTACTATCCGGGACGGGGAAATGAGCAGTTCTTC	CASSYYPGRGNEQFF
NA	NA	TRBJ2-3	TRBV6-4	TGTGCCAGCAGTGACGTCTTAGGCGGCACAGATACGCAGTATTTT	CASSDVLGGTDTQYF
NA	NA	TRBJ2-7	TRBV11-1	TGTGCCAGCAGCTTAGTGGGAGATGGCGAGCAGTACTTC	CASSLVGDGEQYF
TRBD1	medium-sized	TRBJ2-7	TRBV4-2	TGTGCCAGCAGCCAAACGGGACAGGCCTACGAGCAGTACTTC	CASSQTGQAYEQYF
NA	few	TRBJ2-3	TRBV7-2	TGTGCCAGCAGCTTAGCGGGGGGGCTAAATACGCAGTATTTT	CASSLAGGLNTQYF
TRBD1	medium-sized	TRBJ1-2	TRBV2	TGTGCCAGCAGACAACAGGGGATCTATGGCTACACCTTC	CASRQQGIYGYTF
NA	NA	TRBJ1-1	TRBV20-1	TGCAGTGCTAGCCTGTCCGGGAACACTGAAGCTTTCTTT	CSASLSGNTEAFF
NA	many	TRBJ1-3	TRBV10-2	TGCGCCAGCAGTGACAGACTCTCTGGAAACACCATATATTTT	CASSDRLSGNTIYF
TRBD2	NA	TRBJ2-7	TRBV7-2	TGTGCCAGCAGCTTAAGGCTAGCGGGAGGGGCCTACGAGCAGTACTTC	CASSLRLAGGAYEQYF
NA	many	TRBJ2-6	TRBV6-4	TGTGCCAGCAGTGACAGCTCTGGGACCAACGTCCTGACTTTC	CASSDSSGTNVLTF
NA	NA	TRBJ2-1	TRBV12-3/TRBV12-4	TGTGCCAGCAGTTTTCAGGGGTCCTACAATGAGCAGTTCTTC	CASSFQGSYNEQFF
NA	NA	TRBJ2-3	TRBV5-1	TGCGCCAGCAGCTACCCGGGGGCGGAGCCCAAAGGTCGCACAGATACGCAGTATTTT	CASSYPGAEPKGRTDTQYF
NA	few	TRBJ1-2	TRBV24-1	TGTGCCTTCAACCGGGTTGGTGTACATGGCTACACCTTT	CAFNRVGVHGYTF
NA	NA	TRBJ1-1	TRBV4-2	TGTGCCAGCAGCCAAGATCCCCGGGGGTACACTGAAGCTTTCTTT	CASSQDPRGYTEAFF
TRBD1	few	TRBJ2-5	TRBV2	TGTGCCAGCAGTCTCGGGGACAGGGCAGCATACTTC	CASSLGDRAAYF
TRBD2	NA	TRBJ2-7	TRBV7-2	TGTGCCAGCAGCTTAGCGCGACTAGCGGGAGACGAGCAGTACTTC	CASSLARLAGDEQYF
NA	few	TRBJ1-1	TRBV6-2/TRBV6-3	TGTGCCAGCAGTTACTCGGAGGGAAACACTGAAGCTTTCTTT	CASSYSEGNTEAFF
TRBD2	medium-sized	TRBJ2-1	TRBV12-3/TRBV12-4	TGTGCCAGCAGTTGGGACAATAGCGGGAGGCATGAGCAGTTCTTC	CASSWDNSGRHEQFF
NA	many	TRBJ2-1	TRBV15	TGTGCCACCAGCAGAGATAATTTGAGGGAAGACAATGAGCAGTTCTTC	CATSRDNLREDNEQFF
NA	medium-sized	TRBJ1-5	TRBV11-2	TGTGCCAGCAGCCGTGACGGATGGGATCAGCCCCAGCATTTT	CASSRDGWDQPQHF
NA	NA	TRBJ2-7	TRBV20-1	TGCAGTGCTAGAGGCCCCCCGGCAAGCTCCTACGAGCAGTACTTC	CSARGPPASSYEQYF
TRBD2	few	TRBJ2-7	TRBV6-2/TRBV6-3	TGTGCCAGCAGTTACGGGTACGGTAGCGGGAGTTACGAGCAGTACTTC	CASSYGYGSGSYEQYF
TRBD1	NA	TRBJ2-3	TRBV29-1	TGCAGCGTTGGTGGGACAGGGGAGACGGGCACAGATACGCAGTATTTT	CSVGGTGETGTDTQYF